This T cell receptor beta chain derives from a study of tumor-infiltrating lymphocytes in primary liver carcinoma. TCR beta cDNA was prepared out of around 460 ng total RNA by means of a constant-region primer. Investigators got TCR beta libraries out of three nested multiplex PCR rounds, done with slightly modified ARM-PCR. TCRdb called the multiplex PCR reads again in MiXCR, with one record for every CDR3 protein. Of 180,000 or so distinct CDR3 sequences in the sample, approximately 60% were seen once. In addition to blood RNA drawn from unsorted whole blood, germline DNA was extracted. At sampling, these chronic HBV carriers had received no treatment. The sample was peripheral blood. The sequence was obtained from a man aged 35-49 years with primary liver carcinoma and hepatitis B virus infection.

CDR3 in DNA: TGTGCCAGCAGCTTCTCACTAGCGGGAGAACCTGAGCAGTACTTC. It specifies CASSFSLAGEPEQYF. This sequence joins TRBV13 and TRBJ2-7; 11 bases fit TRBD2. With V trimmed by 3 bases and J by 7 bases, 8 bases remained unmatched. From germline, CDR1 is PRHDT and CDR2 FYEKMQ (reference sequence). The CDR3 is 15 residues long.